This T cell receptor (beta chain) comes out of a study of OX40 agonist ivuxolimab in advanced cancers. For the study at large: Every 2 weeks, ivuxolimab was infused into the patients intravenously at between 0.01 and 10 mg/kg. Partial responses were seen in three patients, one with hepatocellular carcinoma and two with cutaneous melanoma.

Only in-frame clones appear in the TCRdb table, and some are missing; sequencing was by immunoSEQ multiplex PCR. The data contain around 79,000 clones, over 75% of them seen just once; the ten biggest clones take up approximately 0.6%. Study findings and constraints: What antigens the expanded peripheral T cells recognized was never established.

Systemic immunosuppression or a history of autoimmune disease excluded patients. Note on this clone: Its antigen is not identified.

J gave up 2 bases and V 4 bases, and 7 bases lay outside the gene matches. CDR1 and CDR2 (germline): WSHSY, SAAADI. CDR3 length: 16 residues. This receptor was identified in an adult with an advanced solid tumor such as melanoma, head and neck, liver or kidney cancer. Specimen: CD4+ or CD8+ T cells sorted from blood, collected in a trial of the OX40 agonist ivuxolimab. The rearrangement joins TRBV10-2 to TRBJ2-3, with 9 bases aligning to TRBD2. CDR3 in DNA: TGCGCCAGCAGTGTGGGTAGCGGGGGCCTCACAGATACGCAGTATTTT. This gives the protein CASSVGSGGLTDTQYF.